A selection of T cell receptor beta chains follows, all from one sample in a study of blood T cell repertoires in COVID-19. The table came from immunoSEQ multiplex PCR; TCRdb's copy has only in-frame clones and leaves some out. The sample consists of 150,000 to 190,000 clones, approximately 79% of them appearing once. The sequencing input was PBMCs or T cells enriched from blood (not recorded which). These receptors were taken from a man in his fifties or sixties who had recovered from COVID-19. Each CDR3 is given with its conserved first and last residue. The D gene is left open where the match is weak. Clone size is not always given. Where it is, it says once, few, many or a class for expanded clones.

CASRRGGSDYGYTF	TGTGCCAGCAGACGAGGAGGATCGGACTATGGCTACACCTTC	.	TRBV2	TRBJ1-2	.
CASRQGLSNQPQHF	TGTGCCAGCAGACAGGGGCTAAGCAATCAGCCCCAGCATTTT	TRBD1	TRBV2	TRBJ1-5	once
CASSLGTSPDTQYF	TGCGCCAGCAGCTTGGGGACATCACCAGATACGCAGTATTTT	.	TRBV5-1	TRBJ2-3	.
CASSSRGFSQETQYF	TGTGCCAGTAGTAGCCGGGGGTTCTCCCAAGAGACCCAGTACTTC	.	TRBV19	TRBJ2-5	.
CASSLARDSYSSYNSPLHF	TGTGCCAGCAGCTTAGCTCGGGACTCCTATAGCTCCTATAATTCACCCCTCCACTTT	.	TRBV7-9	TRBJ1-6	once
CASSFGQTYNEQFF	TGTGCCAGCAGTTTCGGACAGACGTACAATGAGCAGTTCTTC	.	TRBV9	TRBJ2-1	.
CASSFDRAVYGYTF	TGTGCCAGCAGCTTCGACAGGGCGGTCTATGGCTACACCTTC	TRBD1	TRBV5-4	TRBJ1-2	.
CSVADRAIDQPQHF	TGCAGCGTTGCCGACAGGGCGATCGATCAGCCCCAGCATTTT	TRBD1	TRBV29-1	TRBJ1-5	.
CASSIEGGRGNSPLHF	TGTGCCAGTAGTATAGAGGGGGGAAGAGGAAATTCACCCCTCCACTTT	.	TRBV19	TRBJ1-6	.
CASSIGRGSTDTQYF	TGTGCCAGTAGTATAGGTCGGGGAAGCACAGATACGCAGTATTTT	.	TRBV19	TRBJ2-3	.
CASSSRAGSLNTEAFF	TGTGCCTCCAGCAGTCGTGCAGGCTCCCTGAACACTGAAGCTTTCTTT	.	TRBV15	TRBJ1-1	.
CASSRLAGDSDTQYF	TGTGCCAGCAGCCGACTAGCGGGGGATTCAGATACGCAGTATTTT	TRBD2	TRBV3-1/TRBV3-2	TRBJ2-3	.
CASSSSGGTNTGELFF	TGTGCCAGCTCCTCGAGCGGTGGCACCAACACCGGGGAGCTGTTTTTT	.	TRBV18	TRBJ2-2	.
CASSLQPRDSQETQYF	TGCGCCAGCAGCCTCCAACCCCGGGACTCCCAAGAGACCCAGTACTTC	.	TRBV5-1	TRBJ2-5	.
CASSVLATDTQYF	TGTGCCAGCAGTGTACTAGCAACAGATACGCAGTATTTT	.	TRBV6-6	TRBJ2-3	.
CASSPDRGAQYF	TGTGCCAGCAGTCCCGACCGGGGGGCCCAGTACTTC	TRBD2	TRBV3-1/TRBV3-2	TRBJ2-5	once
CSVALAAAGTDTQYF	TGCAGCGTTGCGCTAGCGGCGGCTGGCACAGATACGCAGTATTTT	TRBD2	TRBV29-1	TRBJ2-3	once
CASSLDRGRLQETQYF	TGTGCCAGCAGCCTAGACAGGGGGCGACTCCAAGAGACCCAGTACTTC	TRBD1	TRBV5-6	TRBJ2-5	.
CASSQDWAGGAKNIQYF	TGTGCCAGCAGCCAAGATTGGGCGGGGGGAGCCAAAAACATTCAGTACTTC	TRBD2	TRBV4-2	TRBJ2-4	.
CASSLGQGFHTGELFF	TGTGCCAGCAGCCTCGGACAGGGCTTTCACACCGGGGAGCTGTTTTTT	TRBD1	TRBV7-9	TRBJ2-2	medium-sized
CASSPGLSGGAGETQYF	TGTGCCAGCAGCCCCGGACTAAGCGGGGGGGCTGGAGAGACCCAGTACTTC	TRBD2	TRBV11-2	TRBJ2-5	once
CASSQGGGLEKLFF	TGTGCCAGCAGCCAAGGCGGAGGGCTTGAAAAACTGTTTTTT	.	TRBV3-1/TRBV3-2	TRBJ1-4	.
CASSQGLGLYEQYF	TGTGCCAGCAGCCAAGGTCTAGGCCTCTACGAGCAGTACTTC	.	TRBV3-1/TRBV3-2	TRBJ2-7	many
CASSGGQGINTEAFF	TGTGCCAGCAGTGGAGGACAGGGAATCAACACTGAAGCTTTCTTT	TRBD1	TRBV2	TRBJ1-1	.
CSVVFGISPEQYF	TGCAGCGTTGTGTTTGGTATTAGCCCCGAGCAGTACTTC	.	TRBV29-1	TRBJ2-7	once
CASSKQGSRNTEAFF	TGTGCCAGCAGTAAACAGGGTTCACGGAACACTGAAGCTTTCTTT	.	TRBV6-6	TRBJ1-1	few
CASSWGGSGANVLTF	TGTGCCAGCAGTTGGGGAGGGTCTGGGGCCAACGTCCTGACTTTC	TRBD2	TRBV6-2/TRBV6-3	TRBJ2-6	once
CASSLYEPNYGYTF	TGCGCCAGCAGCTTGTACGAGCCTAACTATGGCTACACCTTC	.	TRBV5-1	TRBJ1-2	.
CASSIDAGGRYEQYF	TGTGCCAGTAGTATAGACGCGGGGGGACGCTACGAGCAGTACTTC	TRBD2	TRBV19	TRBJ2-7	.
CASSLRRGREYGYTF	TGTGCCAGCAGCTTGCGCAGGGGGCGGGAATATGGCTACACCTTC	TRBD1	TRBV7-2	TRBJ1-2	few
CASSPGTNPAYEQYF	TGCGCCAGCAGCCCAGGGACTAATCCGGCGTACGAGCAGTACTTC	TRBD2	TRBV5-1	TRBJ2-7	.
CSVDRGVNTEAFF	TGCAGCGTTGATAGGGGTGTGAACACTGAAGCTTTCTTT	.	TRBV29-1	TRBJ1-1	.
CASSRGQVGTDTQYF	TGTGCCAGCAGTCGTGGACAGGTCGGCACAGATACGCAGTATTTT	TRBD1	TRBV6-5	TRBJ2-3	.
CASSSQGARVWGYTF	TGTGCCAGCAGCAGTCAGGGGGCACGTGTGTGGGGCTACACCTTC	TRBD1	TRBV7-2	TRBJ1-2	few
CASSPRLNQPQHF	TGTGCCAGCAGTCCTCGGTTGAATCAGCCCCAGCATTTT	.	TRBV12-3/TRBV12-4	TRBJ1-5	.
CASSQSPLAGGLESYEQYF	TGTGCCAGCAGCCAATCCCCGCTAGCGGGGGGCCTAGAATCCTACGAGCAGTACTTC	TRBD2	TRBV3-1/TRBV3-2	TRBJ2-7	.
CASSFSGSGNQPQHF	TGTGCCAGCAGTTTTTCTGGTAGTGGCAATCAGCCCCAGCATTTT	.	TRBV11-2	TRBJ1-5	.
CASSLFLGMNTEAFF	TGTGCCAGCAGCTTATTTTTGGGCATGAACACTGAAGCTTTCTTT	.	TRBV5-4	TRBJ1-1	.
CAARIYSGGGQETQYF	TGTGCCGCCCGAATATATAGCGGGGGGGGACAAGAGACCCAGTACTTC	TRBD2	TRBV10-3	TRBJ2-5	.
CASSQDLTGGVWGYTF	TGTGCCAGCAGCCAGGACTTGACAGGGGGCGTTTGGGGCTACACCTTC	TRBD1	TRBV3-1/TRBV3-2	TRBJ1-2	.
CASSTPSGTEAFF	TGTGCCAGCAGCACCCCTAGTGGCACTGAAGCTTTCTTT	.	TRBV7-2	TRBJ1-1	.
CAISARQGDTGELFF	TGTGCCATCAGTGCTCGACAGGGCGATACCGGGGAGCTGTTTTTT	TRBD1	TRBV10-3	TRBJ2-2	.
CASSQDSRGEQYF	TGTGCCAGCAGCCAAGATAGCCGAGGCGAGCAGTACTTC	.	TRBV3-1/TRBV3-2	TRBJ2-7	once
CASSERTGNNEQFF	TGTGCCAGCAGTGAACGGACAGGAAACAATGAGCAGTTCTTC	TRBD1	TRBV2	TRBJ2-1	.
CASSLIGTGRGETQYF	TGTGCCAGCAGTTTAATCGGGACAGGGAGGGGAGAGACCCAGTACTTC	TRBD1	TRBV28	TRBJ2-5	.
CASSSRTGLAGGLDTQYF	TGTGCCAGCTCATCCCGAACAGGACTAGCGGGGGGCCTGGATACGCAGTATTTT	TRBD2	TRBV18	TRBJ2-3	few